This TCR beta chain was sequenced for a study of blood T cell repertoires in COVID-19. Whole-study context: The United States, Italy and Spain were the sources of the acute and convalescent COVID-19 samples. In each case, the material was cDNA or gDNA derived from T cells, B-cell-depleted T cells, or PBMCs.

The J segment lost 8 bases and the V segment lost 6 bases, leaving 9 bases of the junction unmatched. The CDR3 length is 14 residues. Germline V CDR1 and CDR2: SQVTM, ANQGSEA. Original methodology: Reference gene primer amplification gave nucleated cell count estimates. Some clones are missing from TCRdb's copy, which holds only in-frame ones; the method was immunoSEQ multiplex PCR. That table supplies the V and J calls and clone size; D and trimming were determined from the DNA. This table holds roughly 250,000 clones, 87% found once. The chain recombines TRBV29-1 with TRBJ2-1; 11 nucleotides line up with TRBD2. This receptor was identified in a man aged 55 to 70 who had recovered from COVID-19. Source material: peripheral blood. CDR3 bases: TGCAGCGTGACACCCGGGACTAGCGGAGATGAGCAGTTCTTC. Translated, it gives CSVTPGTSGDEQFF.